This T cell receptor beta chain emerged from a study of T cell responses to AZD1222 COVID-19 vaccine. Study results and limitations: Close to half of spike-specific TCRs reportedly recognize unmutated variant regions. Once two AZD1222 doses were given, Spike-specific TCR breadth and depth went up.

CDR3 length equals 16 residues. The trim removed 4 bases at V and 7 bases at J, leaving 10 bases unmatched. Per the germline V gene, CDR1 is LGHDT and CDR2 is YNNKEL (reference sequence). This clone was recorded only once. Its antigen is unidentified. Repertoires were generated with immunoSEQ multiplex PCR, while TCRdb's copy carries only in-frame clones and drops some. Of 130,000 or so clones listed, approximately 90% are singletons. The chain couples TRBV3-1 (or the pseudogene TRBV3-2) to TRBJ2-1; 10 bases are shared with TRBD2. The TCR originated in an adult in good health. The material was peripheral blood, obtained on day 0 of AZD1222 vaccination. The CDR3 loop is CASSRRGTSVWNEQFF. The CDR3 DNA sequence: TGTGCCAGCAGCCGCCGTGGGACTAGCGTGTGGAATGAGCAGTTCTTC.